The clone carrying this T cell receptor beta chain was counted a single time. Antigen specificity is unknown. Assay: immunoSEQ multiplex PCR; the TCRdb copy retains only in-frame clones and omits some. The sample includes about 110,000 clones, around 89% seen only once; the top ten take about 0.31%. This CDR3 has 16 amino acids. Germline CDR1 LGHNA, CDR2 YNFKEQ. Trimming left V 4 bases short and J 3 bases short, with 15 bases between. This sample was taken from a study of Tregs in tolerant kidney transplant recipients. Study details: Recipients received nonmyeloablative bone marrow transplants from related graft donors, with transient mixed chimerism.

Broader study findings: Some patients' samples used different primers over time, so nucleotide sequences weren't comparable.

The source is a human donor who received a combined kidney and bone marrow transplant. This chain links TRBV4-2 with TRBJ1-4, with D maybe TRBD1 (6 bases). Sequenced material: CD4+ T cells from blood, taken before the transplant. In DNA form, the CDR3 reads TGTGCCAGCAGCCGAGCCGTGGGGGGGCCTAATGAAAAACTGTTTTTT. Its translation: CASSRAVGGPNEKLFF.